The next 21 T cell receptor beta chains were all read from a single sample in a study of cytomegalovirus exposure and HLA in healthy donors. A multiplex PCR was run with 60 Vbeta primers and 13 Jbeta primers. The table came from immunoSEQ multiplex PCR; TCRdb's copy has only in-frame clones and leaves some out. Among fewer than 200,000 clones listed, around 80% were seen once. The sequenced material came from PBMCs. Receptors were obtained from a female donor in good health and CMV-seronegative.

CDR3 in DNA: TGCGCCAGCAGCTTGGCGCGACAGCTAATAGATACGCAGTATTTT. Translation: CASSLARQLIDTQYF. V and J are TRBV5-1 and TRBJ2-3, with D possibly matching TRBD1 (5 bases). Germline CDR1 and CDR2: SGHRS and YFSETQ. Trimming cost V 0 bases and J 5 bases, with 13 bases left between them. The CDR3 runs to 15 residues.

The chain joins TRBV5-4 to TRBJ2-5; 8 bases line up with TRBD1. Germline CDR1 is SGHNT and CDR2 is YYREEE (reference sequence). The CDR3 totals 13 residues. V dropped 5 bases and J dropped 5; count of bases not matched to a gene: 5. The CDR3 here is CASRQGGEETQYF. The CDR3 region has the DNA TGTGCCAGCAGACAGGGGGGTGAGGAGACCCAGTACTTC.

The V gene is TRBV19, the J gene TRBJ2-1, with 12 bases matching TRBD1. This CDR3 is built from 15 residues. V dropped 4 bases and J dropped 7; count of bases not matched to a gene: 5. The germline gives CDR1 LNHDA, CDR2 SQIVND (reference sequence). CDR3 loop: CASSKGTGGVNEQFF. CDR3 coding DNA: TGTGCCAGTAGTAAGGGGACAGGGGGCGTGAATGAGCAGTTCTTC.

The J gene is TRBJ2-7, the V gene TRBV6-5, with D perhaps TRBD2 (6 bases). CDR1 and CDR2 (germline): MNHEY, SVGAGI. Deletions cut 8 bases from V and 1 base from J, with 9 bases between. The CDR3 is 12 amino acids. CDR3 residues: CASLGGSYEQYF. In DNA form, the CDR3 reads TGTGCCAGCTTGGGGGGATCCTACGAGCAGTACTTC.

V is TRBV19 and J is TRBJ2-2; D is uncertain. CDR3 size: 14 residues. In germline, CDR1 is LNHDA, CDR2 SQIVND (reference sequence). V was pared by 5 bases and J by 2 bases, with 9 bases between. This CDR3 reads CASSFTVNTGELFF. The CDR3 nucleotides are TGTGCCAGTAGTTTCACAGTTAACACCGGGGAGCTGTTTTTT.

The CDR3 bases are TGTGCCAGCAGCCAAGAACTGGGACAGGGATGGGCCGAGCAGTACTTC. Its translation is CASSQELGQGWAEQYF. The chain has TRBV4-2 and TRBJ2-7; TRBD1 agrees at 9 bases. The CDR3 loop spans 16 amino acids. From germline, CDR1 is LGHNA and CDR2 YNFKEQ. Trimming took 0 bases from V and 6 from J; bases not matched to a gene: 9.

The table lists this clone with a few counts. The chain has TRBV11-2 and TRBJ1-1; the match to TRBD1 covers 8 bases. The CDR3 loop spans 17 amino acids. Germline V gene lookup returns CDR1 SGHAT and CDR2 FQNNGV. Trimming took 5 bases from V and 4 from J; bases not matched to a gene: 15. The CDR3 region is CASSLLRTGPGSTEAFF. The DNA of the CDR3 is TGTGCCAGCAGCCTTCTCAGGACAGGGCCGGGGAGCACTGAAGCTTTCTTT.

The chain uses TRBV6-5 and TRBJ2-7, with D perhaps matching TRBD2 (7 bases). The CDR3 length is 16 residues. Germline-derived CDR1 and CDR2 are MNHEY and SVGAGI. V gave up 2 bases and J gave up 6 bases, with 20 bases separating them. The CDR3 here is CASSYTGGPRFGEQYF. The CDR3, as DNA: TGTGCCAGCAGTTACACCGGGGGGCCCCGATTTGGCGAGCAGTACTTC.

The J gene is TRBJ2-1, the V gene TRBV29-1; 7 bases agree with TRBD1. The germline V gene has CDR1 SQVTM and CDR2 ANQGSEA. After removal of 4 bases from V and 3 bases from J, the junction contained 3 bases not matched to a gene. This CDR3 spans 13 amino acids. CDR3 in DNA: TGCAGCGTTGGGACAGGAGACTACAATGAGCAGTTCTTC. It translates to CSVGTGDYNEQFF.

The chain uses TRBV13 and TRBJ1-1; tentative D call: TRBD1 (5 bases). The CDR3 contains 15 residues. Trimming took 4 bases from V and 0 from J, leaving 12 bases between them. In germline, CDR1 is PRHDT, CDR2 FYEKMQ (reference sequence). CDR3 nucleotide sequence: TGTGCCAGCAGCTCTCAGGGTCAGCTGAACACTGAAGCTTTCTTT. This codes for CASSSQGQLNTEAFF.

The chain links TRBV9 to TRBJ1-1, with D perhaps matching TRBD1 (5 bases). This CDR3 is 13 amino acids long. Trimming shortened V by 4 bases and J by 6 bases, and 13 bases separated the two germline ends. The germline V gene has CDR1 SGDLS and CDR2 YYNGEE. The CDR3 here is CASSSGGAPEAFF. CDR3 nucleotide sequence: TGTGCCAGCAGCTCAGGCGGGGCCCCTGAAGCTTTCTTT.

The chain links TRBV4-1 to TRBJ1-2; TRBD1 aligns across 8 bases. The germline gives CDR1 MGHRA, CDR2 YSYEKL. V dropped 3 bases and J dropped 2; count of bases not matched to a gene: 2. The CDR3 is 14 amino acids. CDR3 sequence: CASSQTGANYGYTF. CDR3 coding DNA: TGCGCCAGCAGCCAGACAGGGGCGAACTATGGCTACACCTTC.

This rearrangement joins TRBV7-6 to TRBJ2-7; 12 bases line up with TRBD2. Germline CDR1 reads SGHVS; CDR2 reads FNYEAQ. V shed 2 bases and J 2 bases; nucleotides not matched to a gene: 4. The CDR3 is 16 residues long. The CDR3, as DNA: TGTGCCAGCAGCTTATTCCCTAGCGGGAGGGCCTACGAGCAGTACTTC. Translation gives CASSLFPSGRAYEQYF.

This clone was recorded a few times. The rearrangement uses TRBV30 and TRBJ1-3, with D hard to call. Germline lookup yields CDR1 GTSNPN and CDR2 SVGIG (reference sequence). The CDR3 has 12 residues. Between the trimmed V and J ends, which lost 4 bases and 2 bases, there was a span of 6 bases. DNA of the CDR3: TGTGCCTGGAAAGCCGCTGGAAACACCATATATTTT. Amino acid sequence: CAWKAAGNTIYF.

CDR3 in amino acids: CASRFTSGLGTGELFF. Here the CDR3 DNA reads TGTGCCAGCAGATTTACTAGCGGGTTAGGCACCGGGGAGCTGTTTTTT. The chain links TRBV28 to TRBJ2-2; the match to TRBD2 covers 9 bases. Germline CDR1 MDHEN, CDR2 SYDVKM. The V and J ends lost 6 bases and 4 bases, in that order; junction bases with no gene match: 9. There are 16 residues in the CDR3.

The rearrangement joins TRBV9 to TRBJ2-3, with 7 bases identical to TRBD2. The germline CDR1 and CDR2 sequences are SGDLS and YYNGEE. J gave up 0 bases and V 0 bases, and 10 bases lay outside the gene matches. The CDR3 length is 18 residues. CDR3 nucleotide sequence: TGTGCCAGCAGCGTAGATGTGGGGGGGTTCCAAAGCACAGATACGCAGTATTTT. It translates to CASSVDVGGFQSTDTQYF.

CDR3 residues: CASSQEQGAVETQYF. The CDR3 DNA reads TGCGCCAGCAGCCAGGAACAGGGGGCGGTTGAGACCCAGTACTTC. The gene calls are TRBV5-1 and TRBJ2-5; TRBD1 matches at 9 bases. Germline CDR1 SGHRS, CDR2 YFSETQ. Unmatched junction bases numbered 9, after V lost 4 bases and J lost 5 bases. CDR3 length equals 15 residues.

V is TRBV5-4 and J is TRBJ2-3, with D possibly TRBD1 on 5 matching bases. The CDR3 has 13 amino acids. Trimming stripped 2 bases from V and 5 bases from J, with 9 bases between. Germline lookup yields CDR1 SGHNT and CDR2 YYREEE (reference sequence). CDR3 DNA sequence: TGTGCCAGCAGCTTTGACAGACGAGATACGCAGTATTTT. Residues: CASSFDRRDTQYF.

As for this clone: One end of the junction is discordant with germline, which a read error may explain. CDR3 residues: CASRPGLGQGTTDMQYF. The CDR3 DNA reads TGTGCCAGCAGACCCGGTTTGGGACAGGGAACAACAGATATGCAGTATTTT. The gene calls are TRBV11-1 and TRBJ2-3; 9 nucleotides agree with TRBD1. CDR3 size: 17 residues. Germline values: CDR1 SGHAT, CDR2 FQDESV (reference sequence).

The chain carries TRBV11-1 and TRBJ2-3; 8 bases agree with TRBD2. J lost 6 bases, V lost 4 bases, and 12 bases had no gene match. CDR3 length: 16 residues. CDR1 is SGHAT and CDR2 is FQDESV in the germline V gene (reference sequence). In DNA, the CDR3 is TGTGCCAGCAGCTACACTAGCGGTAACCCCCCGGATACGCAGTATTTT. This gives the protein CASSYTSGNPPDTQYF.

The J gene is TRBJ2-3, the V gene TRBV5-4; maybe TRBD2 (6 bases). Germline values: CDR1 SGHNT, CDR2 YYREEE (reference sequence). The CDR3 has 15 amino acids. Trimming shortened V by 0 bases and J by 5 bases, and 13 bases separated the two germline ends. The CDR3 spells CASSLATGALDTQYF. In DNA form, the CDR3 reads TGTGCCAGCAGCTTGGCCACGGGAGCATTAGATACGCAGTATTTT.